What follows are 28 T cell receptor beta chains derived from one specimen sequenced in a study of beta chain features in type 1 diabetes. Expressed TCRB transcripts were sequenced because the entire RNA isolate underwent reverse transcription. This table comes from immunoSEQ multiplex PCR, and its TCRdb copy is limited to in-frame clones, with some not included. The profile shows about 360,000 clones, roughly 12% of them singletons. Sequencing was performed on naive CD4+ T cells from blood. The receptors come from a man aged 18 to 29 in good health.

The V and J genes are TRBV7-3 and TRBJ1-2; D uncertain. Germline CDR1 and CDR2: SGHTA and FQGTGA. Deletions cut 6 bases from V and 0 bases from J, with 8 bases between. The CDR3 is 13 amino acids. In DNA, the CDR3 is TGTGCCAGCAGTCCCCAGGCTAACTATGGCTACACCTTC. Translation gives CASSPQANYGYTF.

This sequence joins TRBV7-2 and TRBJ2-7, with D uncertain. From germline, CDR1 is SGHTA and CDR2 FQGNSA. Trimming shortened V by 6 bases and J by 5 bases, and 11 bases separated the two germline ends. The CDR3 spans 12 residues. The CDR3 spells CASSRLLDEQYF. The CDR3 DNA sequence: TGTGCCAGCAGTCGCCTCCTAGACGAGCAGTACTTC.

This clone occurred a few times. The chain recombines TRBV14 with TRBJ2-1, with D perhaps matching TRBD1 (5 bases). Trimming shortened V by 5 bases and J by 5 bases, and 10 bases separated the two germline ends. CDR3 length equals 13 residues. Per the germline V gene, CDR1 is SGHDN and CDR2 is FVKESK. CDR3 coding DNA: TGTGCCAGCAGCGATCAGGGAAACAATGAGCAGTTCTTC. Translated, it gives CASSDQGNNEQFF.

V is TRBV29-1 and J is TRBJ2-3; D call uncertain. CDR1 and CDR2 (germline): SQVTM, ANQGSEA. Trimming shortened V by 4 bases and J by 0 bases, and 11 bases separated the two germline ends. The length of the CDR3 is 14 residues. The CDR3 nucleotides read TGCAGCGTTGCTCGGGTTCTCAGCACAGATACGCAGTATTTT. The encoded protein is CSVARVLSTDTQYF.

The chain employs TRBV30 and TRBJ2-7, with D possibly being TRBD1 (5 bases). CDR3 length: 14 residues. The germline V gene encodes CDR1 GTSNPN and CDR2 SVGIG (reference sequence). The V end was cut by 0 bases, the J end by 3 bases, with 12 bases between. CDR3 protein: CAWSVSAGLYEQYF. CDR3 DNA: TGTGCCTGGAGTGTATCGGCAGGGCTCTACGAGCAGTACTTC. Drawing the rest from reference TRBV30 and TRBJ2-7, the complete variable domain is SQTIHQWPATLVQPVGSPLSLECTVEGTSNPNLYWYRQAAGRGLQLLFYSVGIGQISSEVPQNLSASRPQDRQFILSSKKLLLSDSGFYLCAWSVSAGLYEQYFGPGTRLTVT.

This clone has just a few counts. This chain connects TRBV5-1 to TRBJ2-3; the D is unclear. Germline-derived CDR1 and CDR2 are SGHRS and YFSETQ. The CDR3 sequence is 14 residues long. The germline V and J ends were trimmed by 0 bases and 3 bases, with 8 bases remaining between them. This chain's CDR3 is CASSLALGTDTQYF. As DNA, the CDR3 is TGCGCCAGCAGCTTGGCCCTCGGGACAGATACGCAGTATTTT.

The chain recombines TRBV5-1 with TRBJ2-5; a weak D match, TRBD1 (6 bases). V was cut by 4 bases and J by 0 bases, with 13 bases left in between. The CDR3 is 15 amino acids. Per germline, CDR1 SGHRS and CDR2 YFSETQ. CDR3 in amino acids: CASSPSTGNQETQYF. CDR3 DNA sequence: TGCGCCAGCAGCCCCTCTACAGGGAACCAAGAGACCCAGTACTTC.

Only a few counts were recorded for this clone. The chain recombines TRBV28 with TRBJ1-4; no reliable D call. The CDR3 has 13 amino acids. Looked up from germline, CDR1 is MDHEN and CDR2 is SYDVKM. Between the trimmed V and J ends, which lost 5 bases and 8 bases, there was a span of 12 bases. The CDR3 DNA follows: TGTGCCAGCAGTCGGGGAAGAAGGGAAAAACTGTTTTTT. Its translation is CASSRGRREKLFF.

This clone was observed a few times. The chain carries TRBV7-9 and TRBJ1-2, with 9 positions matching TRBD1. This CDR3 has 14 residues. CDR1 is SEHNR, CDR2 FQNEAQ, per germline (reference sequence). The J segment lost 6 bases and the V segment lost 1 base, leaving 3 bases of the junction unmatched. CDR3 coding DNA: TGTGCCAGCAGCTTAGGGGACAGGGATAATGGCTACACCTTC. It encodes CASSLGDRDNGYTF. The whole variable domain, remainder taken from reference TRBV7-9 and TRBJ1-2, is DTGVSQNPRHKITKRGQNVTFRCDPISEHNRLYWYRQTLGQGPEFLTYFQNEAQLEKSRLLSDRFSAERPKGSFSTLEIQRTEQGDSAMYLCASSLGDRDNGYTFGSGTRLTVV.

This clone has just a few counts. The CDR3 sequence is CASSPGQLHNEQFF. In nucleotides, the CDR3 is TGTGCCAGCAGCCCCGGACAGTTACACAATGAGCAGTTCTTC. The rearrangement joins TRBV6-6 to TRBJ2-1; D is perhaps TRBD1 (6 bases). The ends were cut back, 6 bases at V and 5 bases at J, with 14 bases in the middle. The germline V gene encodes CDR1 MNHNY and CDR2 SVGAGI (reference sequence). The CDR3 extends over 14 amino acids.

The chain uses TRBV2 and TRBJ1-4; tentative D call: TRBD1 (6 bases). V dropped 7 bases and J dropped 4 bases, with 16 bases sitting between them. The CDR3 is 15 residues long. CDR1 is SNHLY, CDR2 FYNNEI, per germline. The CDR3: CASNRQAPNNEKLFF. DNA for the CDR3: TGTGCCAGCAACAGACAGGCGCCGAATAATGAAAAACTGTTTTTT.

This clone was seen a few times. The chain employs TRBV5-1 and TRBJ2-5; 7 nucleotides line up with TRBD2. The germline V gene encodes CDR1 SGHRS and CDR2 YFSETQ. V lost 2 bases and J lost 4; bases outside the gene matches: 5. The CDR3 totals 14 residues. DNA for the CDR3: TGCGCCAGCAGCTTCCTGGTAGCGGGAGAGACCCAGTACTTC. As protein: CASSFLVAGETQYF. The full variable domain, with the rest looked up from reference TRBV5-1 and TRBJ2-5, is KAGVTQTPRYLIKTRGQQVTLSCSPISGHRSVSWYQQTPGQGLQFLFEYFSETQRNKGNFPGRFSGRQFSNSRSEMNVSTLELGDSALYLCASSFLVAGETQYFGPGTRLLVL.

This clone has a handful of counts. The chain has TRBV18 and TRBJ2-3; D may be TRBD1 (5 bases). V lost 3 bases to trimming and J lost 1 base, with 14 bases between them. Germline CDR1 reads KGHSH; CDR2 reads LQKENI. The CDR3 contains 16 residues. This chain's CDR3 is CASSPQGPLGTDTQYF. DNA of the CDR3: TGTGCCAGCTCACCTCAGGGTCCACTTGGCACAGATACGCAGTATTTT. Using reference TRBV18 and TRBJ2-3 for the parts outside the CDR3, the full variable domain is NAGVMQNPRHLVRRRGQEARLRCSPMKGHSHVYWYRQLPEEGLKFMVYLQKENIIDESGMPKERFSAEFPKEGPSILRIQQVVRGDSAAYFCASSPQGPLGTDTQYFGPGTRLTVL.

This clone was seen more than once but under ten times. The V call is TRBV7-2, the J call TRBJ1-5; D gene ambiguous. Germline V gene lookup returns CDR1 SGHTA and CDR2 FQGNSA. The CDR3 consists of 13 residues. Deletions cut 0 bases from V and 7 bases from J, with 7 bases between. CDR3 bases: TGTGCCAGCAGCTTAGCAAGCGGGCAGCCCCAGCATTTT. As protein: CASSLASGQPQHF.

The table lists this clone with a few counts. The V and J genes are TRBV6-1 and TRBJ2-6; D not resolved. CDR3 length: 16 residues. The germline V and J ends were trimmed by 3 bases and 2 bases, with 11 bases remaining between them. Per the germline V gene, CDR1 is MNHNS and CDR2 is SASEGT. The CDR3: CASSEGPSPGANVLTF. The CDR3 bases are TGTGCCAGCAGTGAGGGCCCTTCCCCTGGGGCCAACGTCCTGACTTTC.

V usage is TRBV9 and J usage is TRBJ1-1; perhaps TRBD1 as D (6 bases). Per the germline V gene, CDR1 is SGDLS and CDR2 is YYNGEE. V was shortened by 3 bases and J by 3 bases, with 15 bases between the two germline ends. The CDR3 contains 15 residues. As DNA, the CDR3 is TGTGCCAGCAGCGAGGGGGACCATCTGGACACTGAAGCTTTCTTT. This translates into CASSEGDHLDTEAFF.

The gene calls are TRBV25-1 and TRBJ2-3; a weak D match, TRBD1 (6 bases). This CDR3 is built from 13 residues. V lost 1 base and J 5 bases, leaving 7 bases between the germline ends. The V gene's germline CDR1 is MGHDK and CDR2 SYGVNS. The CDR3 spells CASSELGGDTQYF. In nucleotides, the CDR3 is TGTGCCAGCAGTGAATTAGGGGGAGATACGCAGTATTTT.

The gene calls are TRBV9 and TRBJ2-5, with 9 bases fitting TRBD1. Germline V lookup: CDR1 SGDLS, CDR2 YYNGEE. With V trimmed by 2 bases and J by 4 bases, 3 bases remained unmatched. This CDR3 region has 14 residues. The CDR3 DNA is TGTGCCAGCAGCGTTACAGGGGGCTTAGAGACCCAGTACTTC. Its translation is CASSVTGGLETQYF.

This clone turned up a few times. The V gene is TRBV18, the J gene TRBJ2-5; TRBD2 aligns across 11 bases. Germline trimming cut 6 bases from V and 1 base from J; bases unmatched to any gene: 7. Germline V gene lookup returns CDR1 KGHSH and CDR2 LQKENI. The CDR3 has 16 residues. The CDR3, as DNA: TGTGCCAGCTCGTCCGGGACTAGCGGTATCCAAGAGACCCAGTACTTC. Translated: CASSSGTSGIQETQYF.

About this clone itself: Other DNA sequences within the sample encode an identical CDR3. J is TRBJ1-5 and V is TRBV18, with unresolved D. The CDR3 loop spans 15 amino acids. Deletions cut 1 base from V and 5 bases from J, with 12 bases between. Germline CDR1 KGHSH, CDR2 LQKENI. The CDR3 DNA reads as TGTGCCAGCTCACCACGAGGGCGCGTGGATCAGCCCCAGCATTTT. It is translated as CASSPRGRVDQPQHF.

This sequence joins TRBV29-1 and TRBJ2-7; tentative D call: TRBD2 (7 bases). The V gene's germline CDR1 is SQVTM and CDR2 ANQGSEA. V lost 0 bases and J lost 5, with 17 bases in between. CDR3 length equals 15 residues. Here the CDR3 reads CSVEDPGGAINEQYF. In nucleotides, the CDR3 is TGCAGCGTTGAAGATCCGGGGGGCGCTATCAACGAGCAGTACTTC.

The chain couples TRBV6-5 to TRBJ2-1; D may be TRBD2 (6 bases). V was clipped by 2 bases and J by 3 bases, with 11 bases between them. CDR1 is MNHEY and CDR2 is SVGAGI in the germline V gene. The CDR3 covers 15 residues. CDR3 sequence reads: CASSYAGKYYNEQFF. For the CDR3, the DNA is TGTGCCAGCAGTTACGCGGGGAAATACTACAATGAGCAGTTCTTC.

This rearrangement joins TRBV7-2 to TRBJ2-7; 9 nucleotides align to TRBD1. Per the germline V gene, CDR1 is SGHTA and CDR2 is FQGNSA. This CDR3 region has 15 residues. The V segment lost 1 base and the J segment 3 bases; nucleotides outside the gene matches: 4. The CDR3 here is CASSLGGGQGYEQYF. CDR3 bases: TGTGCCAGCAGCTTAGGGGGGGGACAGGGCTACGAGCAGTACTTC.

The gene calls are TRBV18 and TRBJ2-7, with a possible D match to TRBD1 (6 bases). Germline CDR1 KGHSH, CDR2 LQKENI. The length of the CDR3 is 15 residues. Trimming stripped 2 bases from V and 2 bases from J, with 13 bases between. CDR3 DNA sequence: TGTGCCAGCTCACCAGGGGCAGGGGATGCCTACGAGCAGTACTTC. Translation gives CASSPGAGDAYEQYF.

The sample holds a few counts of this clone. The J gene is TRBJ1-1, the V gene TRBV5-1, with 7 bases identical to TRBD1. CDR1 is SGHRS and CDR2 is YFSETQ in the germline V gene. Germline trimming cut 5 bases from V and 0 bases from J; bases unmatched to any gene: 7. The length of the CDR3 is 15 residues. DNA of the CDR3: TGCGCCAGCAGTTCAGGGACAGCTTTGAACACTGAAGCTTTCTTT. This translates into CASSSGTALNTEAFF.

V is TRBV28 and J is TRBJ2-3; 7 bases align to TRBD1. In germline, CDR1 is MDHEN, CDR2 SYDVKM. V trimming: 11 bases; J trimming: 1 base; junction bases outside the gene matches: 3. This CDR3 comprises 12 residues. The CDR3 sequence: CAEQGRTDTQYF. The CDR3 nucleotides are TGTGCCGAACAGGGGCGCACAGATACGCAGTATTTT. The full variable domain, rest sourced from reference TRBV28 and TRBJ2-3, is DVKVTQSSRYLVKRTGEKVFLECVQDMDHENMFWYRQDPGLGLRLIYFSYDVKMKEKGDIPEGYSVSREKKERFSLILESASTNQTSMYLCAEQGRTDTQYFGPGTRLTVL.

The CDR3 bases are TGCAGTGCTAGCGGGATAGACGAGCAGTACTTC. It is translated as CSASGIDEQYF. The rearrangement uses TRBV20-1 and TRBJ2-7; D possibly corresponds to TRBD2 (5 bases). Trimming left V 3 bases short and J 5 bases short, with 8 bases between. Germline V CDR1 and CDR2: DFQATT, SNEGSKA (reference sequence). The CDR3 loop spans 11 amino acids.

This clone was counted only a few times. The chain employs TRBV7-9 and TRBJ2-5; 7 nucleotides align to TRBD2. V lost 0 bases and J lost 2; bases outside the gene matches: 6. The CDR3 covers 16 residues. Germline CDR1 reads SEHNR; CDR2 reads FQNEAQ (reference sequence). CDR3 DNA sequence: TGTGCCAGCAGCTTAGCCCTTCCGGGAGGACAAGAGACCCAGTACTTC. Translated, it gives CASSLALPGGQETQYF.